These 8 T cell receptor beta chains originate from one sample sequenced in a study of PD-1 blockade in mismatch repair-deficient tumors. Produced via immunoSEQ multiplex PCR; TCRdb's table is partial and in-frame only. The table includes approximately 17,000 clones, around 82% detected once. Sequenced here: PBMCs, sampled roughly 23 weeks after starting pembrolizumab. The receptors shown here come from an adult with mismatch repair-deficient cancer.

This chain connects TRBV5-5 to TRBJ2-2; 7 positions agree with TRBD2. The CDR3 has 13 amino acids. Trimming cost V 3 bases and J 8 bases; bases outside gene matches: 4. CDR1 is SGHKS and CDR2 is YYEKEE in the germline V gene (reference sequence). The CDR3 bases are TGTGCCAGCAGCTGGAGGGGAGGGGGGGAGCTGTTTTTT. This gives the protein CASSWRGGGELFF.

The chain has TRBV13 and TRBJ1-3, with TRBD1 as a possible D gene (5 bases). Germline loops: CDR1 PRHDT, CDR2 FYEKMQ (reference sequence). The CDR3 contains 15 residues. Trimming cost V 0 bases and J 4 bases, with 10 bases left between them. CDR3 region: CASSLGGTKGNTIYF. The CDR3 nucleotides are TGTGCCAGCAGCTTAGGAGGGACTAAGGGAAACACCATATATTTT.

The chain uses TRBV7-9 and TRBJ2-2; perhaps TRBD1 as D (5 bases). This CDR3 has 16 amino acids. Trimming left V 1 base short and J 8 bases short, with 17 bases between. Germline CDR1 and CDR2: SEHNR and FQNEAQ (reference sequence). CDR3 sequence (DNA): TGTGCCAGCAGCTTAGGGGCCCGACAGAAAGTGGGGGAGCTGTTTTTT. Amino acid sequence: CASSLGARQKVGELFF.

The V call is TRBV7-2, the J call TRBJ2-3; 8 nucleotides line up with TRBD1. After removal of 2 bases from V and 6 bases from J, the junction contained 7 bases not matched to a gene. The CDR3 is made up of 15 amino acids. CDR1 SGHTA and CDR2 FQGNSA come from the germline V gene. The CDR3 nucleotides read TGTGCCAGCAGCTTAAGGACAGGGCTCCGGGATACGCAGTATTTT. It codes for CASSLRTGLRDTQYF. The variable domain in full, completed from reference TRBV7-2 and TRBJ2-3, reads GAGVSQSPSNKVTEKGKDVELRCDPISGHTALYWYRQSLGQGLEFLIYFQGNSAPDKSGLPSDRFSAERTGGSVSTLTIQRTQQEDSAVYLCASSLRTGLRDTQYFGPGTRLTVL.

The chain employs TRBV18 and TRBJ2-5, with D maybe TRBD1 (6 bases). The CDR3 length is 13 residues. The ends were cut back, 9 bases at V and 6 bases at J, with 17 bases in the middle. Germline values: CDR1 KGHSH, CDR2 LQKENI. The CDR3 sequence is CASAGAGWKTQYF. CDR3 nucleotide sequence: TGTGCCAGTGCAGGGGCTGGATGGAAGACCCAGTACTTC.

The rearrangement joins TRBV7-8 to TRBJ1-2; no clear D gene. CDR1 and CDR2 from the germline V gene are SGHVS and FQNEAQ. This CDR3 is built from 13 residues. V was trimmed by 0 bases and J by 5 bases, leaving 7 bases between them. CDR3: CASSLAALYGYTF. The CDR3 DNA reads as TGTGCCAGCAGCTTAGCGGCCCTTTATGGCTACACCTTC.

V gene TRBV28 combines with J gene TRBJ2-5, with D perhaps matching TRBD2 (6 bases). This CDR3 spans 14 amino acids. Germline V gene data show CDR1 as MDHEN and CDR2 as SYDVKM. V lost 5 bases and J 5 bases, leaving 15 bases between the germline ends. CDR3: CASSKGLTLETQYF. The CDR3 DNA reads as TGTGCCAGCAGTAAGGGACTGACATTGGAGACCCAGTACTTC.

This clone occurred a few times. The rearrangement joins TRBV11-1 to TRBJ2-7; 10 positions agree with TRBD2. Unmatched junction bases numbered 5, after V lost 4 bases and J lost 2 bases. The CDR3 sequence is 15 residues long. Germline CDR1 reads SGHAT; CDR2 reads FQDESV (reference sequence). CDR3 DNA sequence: TGTGCCAGCAGCTCAAAACTAGCGGGACCCTACGAGCAGTACTTC. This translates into CASSSKLAGPYEQYF.